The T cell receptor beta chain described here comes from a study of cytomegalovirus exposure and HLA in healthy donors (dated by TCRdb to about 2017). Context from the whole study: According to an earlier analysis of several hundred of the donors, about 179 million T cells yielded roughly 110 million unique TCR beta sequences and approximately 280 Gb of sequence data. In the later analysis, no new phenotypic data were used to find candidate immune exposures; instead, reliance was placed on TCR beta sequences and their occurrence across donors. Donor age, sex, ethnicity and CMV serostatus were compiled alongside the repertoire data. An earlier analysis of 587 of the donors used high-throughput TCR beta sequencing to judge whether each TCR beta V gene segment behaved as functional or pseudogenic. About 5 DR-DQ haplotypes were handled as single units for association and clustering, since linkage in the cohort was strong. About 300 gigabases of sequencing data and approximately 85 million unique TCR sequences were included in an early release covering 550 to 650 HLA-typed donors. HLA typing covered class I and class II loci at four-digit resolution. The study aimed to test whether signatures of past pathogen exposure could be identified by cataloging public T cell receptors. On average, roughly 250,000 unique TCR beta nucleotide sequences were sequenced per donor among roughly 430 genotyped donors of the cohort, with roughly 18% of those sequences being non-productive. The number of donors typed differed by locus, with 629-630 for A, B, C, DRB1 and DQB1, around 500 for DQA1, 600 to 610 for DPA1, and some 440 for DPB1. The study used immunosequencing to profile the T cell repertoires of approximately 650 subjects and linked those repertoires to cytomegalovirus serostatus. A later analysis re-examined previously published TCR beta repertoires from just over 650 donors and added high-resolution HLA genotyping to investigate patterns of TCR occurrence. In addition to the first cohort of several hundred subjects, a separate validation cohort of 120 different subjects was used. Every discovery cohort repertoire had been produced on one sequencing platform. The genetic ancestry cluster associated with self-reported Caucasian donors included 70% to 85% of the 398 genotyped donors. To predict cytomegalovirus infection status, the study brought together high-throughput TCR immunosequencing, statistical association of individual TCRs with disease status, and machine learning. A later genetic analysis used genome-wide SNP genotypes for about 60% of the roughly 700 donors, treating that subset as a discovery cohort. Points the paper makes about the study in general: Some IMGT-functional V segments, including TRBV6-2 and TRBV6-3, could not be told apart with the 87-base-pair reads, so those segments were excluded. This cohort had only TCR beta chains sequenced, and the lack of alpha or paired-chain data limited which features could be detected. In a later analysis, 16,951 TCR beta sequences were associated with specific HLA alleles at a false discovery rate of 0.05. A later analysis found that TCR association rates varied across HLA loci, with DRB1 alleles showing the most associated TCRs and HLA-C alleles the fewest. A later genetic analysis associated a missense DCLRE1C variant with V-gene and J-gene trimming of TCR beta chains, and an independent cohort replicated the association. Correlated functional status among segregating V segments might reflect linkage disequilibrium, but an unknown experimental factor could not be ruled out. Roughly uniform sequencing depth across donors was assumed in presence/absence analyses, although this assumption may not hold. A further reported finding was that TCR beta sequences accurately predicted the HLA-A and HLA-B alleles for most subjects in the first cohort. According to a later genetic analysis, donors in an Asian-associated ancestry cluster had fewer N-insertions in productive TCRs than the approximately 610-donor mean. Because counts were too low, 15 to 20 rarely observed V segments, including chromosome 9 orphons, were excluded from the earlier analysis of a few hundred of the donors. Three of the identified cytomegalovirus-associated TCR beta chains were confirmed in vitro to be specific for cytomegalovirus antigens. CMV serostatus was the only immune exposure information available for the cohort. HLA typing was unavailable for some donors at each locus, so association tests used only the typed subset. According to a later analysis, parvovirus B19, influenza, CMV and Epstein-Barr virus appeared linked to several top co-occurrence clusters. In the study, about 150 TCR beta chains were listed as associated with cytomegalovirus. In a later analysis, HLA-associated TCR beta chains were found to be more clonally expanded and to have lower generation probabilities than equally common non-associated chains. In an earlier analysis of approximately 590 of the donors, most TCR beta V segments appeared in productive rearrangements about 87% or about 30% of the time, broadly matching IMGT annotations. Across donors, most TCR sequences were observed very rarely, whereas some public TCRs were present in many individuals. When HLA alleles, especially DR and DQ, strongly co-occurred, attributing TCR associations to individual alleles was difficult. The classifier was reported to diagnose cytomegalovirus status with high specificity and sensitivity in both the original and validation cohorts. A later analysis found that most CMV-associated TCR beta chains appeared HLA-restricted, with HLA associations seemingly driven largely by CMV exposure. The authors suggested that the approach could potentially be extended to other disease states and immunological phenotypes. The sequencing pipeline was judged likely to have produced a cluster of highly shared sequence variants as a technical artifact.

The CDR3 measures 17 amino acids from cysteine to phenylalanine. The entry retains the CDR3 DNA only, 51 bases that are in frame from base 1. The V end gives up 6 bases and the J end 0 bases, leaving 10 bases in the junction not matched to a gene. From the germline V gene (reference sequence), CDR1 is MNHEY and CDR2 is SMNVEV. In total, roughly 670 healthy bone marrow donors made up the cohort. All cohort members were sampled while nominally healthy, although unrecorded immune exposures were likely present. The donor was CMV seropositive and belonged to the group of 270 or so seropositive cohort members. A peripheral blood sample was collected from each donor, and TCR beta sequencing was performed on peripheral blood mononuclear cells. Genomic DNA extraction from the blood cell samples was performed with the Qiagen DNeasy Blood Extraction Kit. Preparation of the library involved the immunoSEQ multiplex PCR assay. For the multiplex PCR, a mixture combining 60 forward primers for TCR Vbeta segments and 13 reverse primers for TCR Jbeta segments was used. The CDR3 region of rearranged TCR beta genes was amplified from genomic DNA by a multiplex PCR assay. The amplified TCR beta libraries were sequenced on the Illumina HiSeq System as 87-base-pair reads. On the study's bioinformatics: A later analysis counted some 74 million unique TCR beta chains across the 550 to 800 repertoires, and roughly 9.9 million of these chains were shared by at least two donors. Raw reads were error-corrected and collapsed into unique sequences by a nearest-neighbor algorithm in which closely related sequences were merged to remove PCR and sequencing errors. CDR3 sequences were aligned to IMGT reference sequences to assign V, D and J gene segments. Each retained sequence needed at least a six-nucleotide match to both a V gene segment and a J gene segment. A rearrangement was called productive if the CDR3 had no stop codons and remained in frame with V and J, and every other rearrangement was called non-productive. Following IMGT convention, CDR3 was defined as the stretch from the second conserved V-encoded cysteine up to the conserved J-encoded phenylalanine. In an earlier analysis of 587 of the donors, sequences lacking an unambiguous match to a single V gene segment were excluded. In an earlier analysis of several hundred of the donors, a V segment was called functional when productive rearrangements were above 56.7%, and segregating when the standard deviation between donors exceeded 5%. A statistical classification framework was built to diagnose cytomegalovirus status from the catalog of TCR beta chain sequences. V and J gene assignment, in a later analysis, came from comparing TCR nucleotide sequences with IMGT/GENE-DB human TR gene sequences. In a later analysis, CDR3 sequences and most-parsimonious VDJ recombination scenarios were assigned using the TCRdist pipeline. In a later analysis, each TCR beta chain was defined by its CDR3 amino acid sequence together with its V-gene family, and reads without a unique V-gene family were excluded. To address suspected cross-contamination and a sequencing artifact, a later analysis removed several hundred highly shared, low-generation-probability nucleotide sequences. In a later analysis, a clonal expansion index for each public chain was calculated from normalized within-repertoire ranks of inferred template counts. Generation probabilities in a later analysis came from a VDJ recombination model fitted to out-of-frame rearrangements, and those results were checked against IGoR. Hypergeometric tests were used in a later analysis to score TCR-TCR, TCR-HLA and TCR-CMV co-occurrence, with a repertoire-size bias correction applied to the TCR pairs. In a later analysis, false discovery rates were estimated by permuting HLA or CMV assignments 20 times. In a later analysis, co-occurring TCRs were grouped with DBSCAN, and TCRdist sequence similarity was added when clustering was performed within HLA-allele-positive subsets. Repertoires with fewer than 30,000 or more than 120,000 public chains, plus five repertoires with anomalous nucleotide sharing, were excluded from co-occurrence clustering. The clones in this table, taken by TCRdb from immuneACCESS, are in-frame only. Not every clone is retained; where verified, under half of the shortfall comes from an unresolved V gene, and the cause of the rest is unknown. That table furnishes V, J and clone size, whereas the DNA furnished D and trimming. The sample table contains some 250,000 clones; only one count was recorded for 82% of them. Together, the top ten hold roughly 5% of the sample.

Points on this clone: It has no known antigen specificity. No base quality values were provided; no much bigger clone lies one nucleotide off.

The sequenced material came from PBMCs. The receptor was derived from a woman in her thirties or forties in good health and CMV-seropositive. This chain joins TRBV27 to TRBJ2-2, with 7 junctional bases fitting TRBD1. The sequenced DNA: TGTGCCAGCAGAGAGGGGGCACCCATCGCGAACACCGGGGAGCTGTTTTTT. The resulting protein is CASREGAPIANTGELFF.